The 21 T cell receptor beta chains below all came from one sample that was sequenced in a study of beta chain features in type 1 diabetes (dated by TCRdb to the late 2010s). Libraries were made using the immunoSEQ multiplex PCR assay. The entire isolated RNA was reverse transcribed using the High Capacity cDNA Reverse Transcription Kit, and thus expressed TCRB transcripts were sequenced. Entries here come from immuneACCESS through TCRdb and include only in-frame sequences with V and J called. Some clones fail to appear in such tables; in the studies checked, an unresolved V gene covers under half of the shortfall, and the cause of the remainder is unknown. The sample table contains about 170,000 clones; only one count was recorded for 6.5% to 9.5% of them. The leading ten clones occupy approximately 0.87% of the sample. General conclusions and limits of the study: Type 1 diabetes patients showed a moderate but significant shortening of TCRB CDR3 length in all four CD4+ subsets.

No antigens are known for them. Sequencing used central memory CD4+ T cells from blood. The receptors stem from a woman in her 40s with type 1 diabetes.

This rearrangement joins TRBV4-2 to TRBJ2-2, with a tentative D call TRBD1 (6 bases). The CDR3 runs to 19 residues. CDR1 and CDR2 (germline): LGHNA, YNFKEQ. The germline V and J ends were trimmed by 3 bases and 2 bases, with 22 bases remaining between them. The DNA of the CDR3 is TGTGCCAGCAGCCAGCTCTCCGGGCCTAAAGGGGGTAACACCGGGGAGCTGTTTTTT. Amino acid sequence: CASSQLSGPKGGNTGELFF.

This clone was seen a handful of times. In DNA form, the CDR3 reads TGTGCCAGCAGCTTAGCTTCGACGGGAGGCGAGCAGTTCTTC. Translated: CASSLASTGGEQFF. This sequence joins TRBV7-2 and TRBJ2-1; 7 nucleotides align to TRBD2. Germline V gene data show CDR1 as SGHTA and CDR2 as FQGNSA. J was trimmed by 10 bases and V by 0 bases; bases with no gene match: 6. The CDR3 has 14 residues.

CDR3 loop: CASSQFGTSGVDQETQYF. CDR3 bases: TGCGCCAGCAGCCAATTCGGGACTAGCGGCGTAGACCAAGAGACCCAGTACTTC. The gene calls are TRBV4-1 and TRBJ2-5; 11 bases line up with TRBD2. V shed 2 bases, J shed 0 bases, and the junction held 8 bases outside the gene matches. The CDR3 consists of 18 residues. CDR1 is MGHRA and CDR2 is YSYEKL in the germline V gene.

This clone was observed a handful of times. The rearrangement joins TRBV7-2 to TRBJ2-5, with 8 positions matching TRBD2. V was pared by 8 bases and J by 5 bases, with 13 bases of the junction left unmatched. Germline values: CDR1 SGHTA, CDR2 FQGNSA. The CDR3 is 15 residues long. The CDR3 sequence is CASHPGGRARETQYF. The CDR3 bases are TGTGCCAGCCACCCGGGGGGGAGGGCCAGGGAGACCCAGTACTTC.

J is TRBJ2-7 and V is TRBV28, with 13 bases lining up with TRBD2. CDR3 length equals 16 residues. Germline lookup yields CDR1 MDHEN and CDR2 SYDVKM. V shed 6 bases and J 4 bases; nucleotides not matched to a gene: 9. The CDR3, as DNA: TGTGCCAGCAGCACTAGCGGGGGGGCAAAGGAGTACGAGCAGTACTTC. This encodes CASSTSGGAKEYEQYF.

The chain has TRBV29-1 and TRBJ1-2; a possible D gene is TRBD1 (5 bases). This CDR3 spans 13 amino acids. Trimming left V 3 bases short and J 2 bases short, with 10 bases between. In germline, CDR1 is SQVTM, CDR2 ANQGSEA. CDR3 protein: CSVESGDNYGYTF. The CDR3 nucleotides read TGCAGCGTTGAGTCGGGGGACAACTATGGCTACACCTTC.

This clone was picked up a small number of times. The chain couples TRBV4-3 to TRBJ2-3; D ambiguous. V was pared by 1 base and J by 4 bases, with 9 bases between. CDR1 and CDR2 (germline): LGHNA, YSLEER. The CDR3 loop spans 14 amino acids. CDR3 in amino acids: CASSQGRLADTQYF. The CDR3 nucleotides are TGCGCCAGCAGCCAAGGGCGGTTGGCAGATACGCAGTATTTT.

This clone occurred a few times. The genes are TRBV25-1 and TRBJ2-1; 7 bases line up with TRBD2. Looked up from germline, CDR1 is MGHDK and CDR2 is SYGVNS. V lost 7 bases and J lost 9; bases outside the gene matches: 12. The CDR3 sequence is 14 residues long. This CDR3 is CASNSKREGGEQFF. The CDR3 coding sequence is TGTGCCAGCAACTCCAAAAGGGAGGGAGGTGAGCAGTTCTTC.

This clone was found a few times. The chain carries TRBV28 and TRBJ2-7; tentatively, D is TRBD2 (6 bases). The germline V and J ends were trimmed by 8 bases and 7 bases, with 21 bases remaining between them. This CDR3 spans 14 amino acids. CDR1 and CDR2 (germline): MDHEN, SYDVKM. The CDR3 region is CASEERAPAGEQYF. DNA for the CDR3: TGTGCCAGCGAGGAGAGGGCGCCGGCGGGAGAGCAGTACTTC. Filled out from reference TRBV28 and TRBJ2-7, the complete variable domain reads DVKVTQSSRYLVKRTGEKVFLECVQDMDHENMFWYRQDPGLGLRLIYFSYDVKMKEKGDIPEGYSVSREKKERFSLILESASTNQTSMYLCASEERAPAGEQYFGPGTRLTVT.

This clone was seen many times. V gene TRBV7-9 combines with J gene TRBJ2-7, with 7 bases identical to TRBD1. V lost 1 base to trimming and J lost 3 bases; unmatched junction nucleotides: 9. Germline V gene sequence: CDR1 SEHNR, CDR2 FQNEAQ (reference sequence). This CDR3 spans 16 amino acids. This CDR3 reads CASSLDSRGRHYEQYF. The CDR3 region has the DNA TGTGCCAGCAGCTTAGATTCGAGGGGGCGTCACTACGAGCAGTACTTC.

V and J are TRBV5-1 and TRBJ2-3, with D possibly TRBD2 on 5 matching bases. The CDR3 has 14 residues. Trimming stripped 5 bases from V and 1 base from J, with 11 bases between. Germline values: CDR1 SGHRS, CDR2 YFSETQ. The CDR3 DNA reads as TGCGCCAGCAGGAGGGCTAGTGGCACAGATACGCAGTATTTT. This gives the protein CASRRASGTDTQYF.

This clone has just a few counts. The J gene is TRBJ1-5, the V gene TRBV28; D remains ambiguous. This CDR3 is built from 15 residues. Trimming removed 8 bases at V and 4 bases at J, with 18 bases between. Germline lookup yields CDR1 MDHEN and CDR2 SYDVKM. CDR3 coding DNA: TGTGCCAGCCGTGCCTCCCGGGGAAATAATCAGCCCCAGCATTTT. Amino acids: CASRASRGNNQPQHF.

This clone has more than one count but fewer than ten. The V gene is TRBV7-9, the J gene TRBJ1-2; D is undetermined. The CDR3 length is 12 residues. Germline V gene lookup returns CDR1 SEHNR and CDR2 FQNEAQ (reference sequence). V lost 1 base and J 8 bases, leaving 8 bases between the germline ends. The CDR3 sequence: CASSLEEGGYTF. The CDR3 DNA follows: TGTGCCAGCAGCTTAGAAGAGGGAGGCTACACCTTC.

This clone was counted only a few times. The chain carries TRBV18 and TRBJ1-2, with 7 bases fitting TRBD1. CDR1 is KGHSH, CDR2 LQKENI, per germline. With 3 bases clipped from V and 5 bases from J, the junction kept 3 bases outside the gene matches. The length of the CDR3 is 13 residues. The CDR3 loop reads CASSPTTGYGYTF. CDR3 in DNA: TGTGCCAGCTCACCGACGACAGGGTATGGCTACACCTTC.

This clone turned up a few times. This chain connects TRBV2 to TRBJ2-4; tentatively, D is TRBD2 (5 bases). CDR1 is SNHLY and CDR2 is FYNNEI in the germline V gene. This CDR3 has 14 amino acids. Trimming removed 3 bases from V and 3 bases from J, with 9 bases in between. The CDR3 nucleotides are TGTGCCAGCAGTGAGAGGGAAGGCAAAAACATTCAGTACTTC. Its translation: CASSEREGKNIQYF.

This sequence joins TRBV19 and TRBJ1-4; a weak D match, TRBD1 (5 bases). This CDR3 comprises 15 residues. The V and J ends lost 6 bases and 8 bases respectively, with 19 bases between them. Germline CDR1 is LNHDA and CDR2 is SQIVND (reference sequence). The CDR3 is CASSHDRQVEEKLFF. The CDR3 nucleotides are TGTGCCAGTAGCCATGACAGACAAGTCGAAGAAAAACTGTTTTTT.

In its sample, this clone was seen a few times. Here the CDR3 DNA reads TGCAGCGTTACAAACCGCGGGGGTGGAGATGGCTACACCTTC. It encodes CSVTNRGGGDGYTF. V usage is TRBV29-1 and J usage is TRBJ1-2, with a possible D match to TRBD1 (5 bases). Germline CDR1 is SQVTM and CDR2 is ANQGSEA. The CDR3 extends over 14 amino acids. V was cut by 5 bases and J by 6 bases, with 19 bases left in between.

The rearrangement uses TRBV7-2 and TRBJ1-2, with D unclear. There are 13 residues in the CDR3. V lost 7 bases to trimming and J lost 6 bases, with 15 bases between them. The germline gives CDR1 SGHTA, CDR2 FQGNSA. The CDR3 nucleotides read TGTGCCAGCACCCCATATGGAGGTGATGGCTACACCTTC. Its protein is CASTPYGGDGYTF. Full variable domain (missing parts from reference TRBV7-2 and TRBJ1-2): GAGVSQSPSNKVTEKGKDVELRCDPISGHTALYWYRQSLGQGLEFLIYFQGNSAPDKSGLPSDRFSAERTGGSVSTLTIQRTQQEDSAVYLCASTPYGGDGYTFGSGTRLTVV.

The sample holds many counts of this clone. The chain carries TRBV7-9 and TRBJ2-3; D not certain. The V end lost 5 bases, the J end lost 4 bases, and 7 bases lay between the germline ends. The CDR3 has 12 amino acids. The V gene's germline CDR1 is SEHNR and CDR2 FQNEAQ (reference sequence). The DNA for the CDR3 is TGTGCCAGCAGCCAGGCCCCAGATACGCAGTATTTT. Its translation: CASSQAPDTQYF.

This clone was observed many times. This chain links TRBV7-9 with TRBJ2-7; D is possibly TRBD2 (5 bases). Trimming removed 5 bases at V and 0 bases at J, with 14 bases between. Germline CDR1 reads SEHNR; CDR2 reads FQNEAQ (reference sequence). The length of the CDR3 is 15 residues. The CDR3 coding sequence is TGTGCCAGCAGCCTCGAGGACTCGGGCTCCTACGAGCAGTACTTC. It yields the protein CASSLEDSGSYEQYF.

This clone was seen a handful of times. The CDR3 here is CASSPQSGYTGELFF. CDR3 coding DNA: TGCGCCAGCAGCCCACAGTCCGGATACACCGGGGAGCTGTTTTTT. The chain carries TRBV5-1 and TRBJ2-2; no clear D. Trimming cost V 4 bases and J 3 bases, with 13 bases left between them. The CDR3 spans 15 residues. CDR1 is SGHRS and CDR2 is YFSETQ in the germline V gene.